This entry is about one T cell receptor beta chain. The germline gives CDR1 SGHKS, CDR2 YYEKEE (reference sequence). Trimming removed 0 bases at V and 1 base at J, with 7 bases between. The CDR3 is made up of 14 amino acids. The sample is drawn from a study of control samples from healthy donors and cancer patients. Produced via immunoSEQ multiplex PCR; TCRdb's table is partial and in-frame only. Of almost 90,000 clones in the sample, roughly nine tenths were seen once. This receptor was obtained from a man aged 30 to 39 in good health. The J gene is TRBJ1-2, the V gene TRBV5-5; D possibly corresponds to TRBD1 (6 bases). The specimen sequenced was blood. The CDR3 bases are TGTGCCAGCAGCTTGGGGACAGATAACTATGGCTACACCTTC. Translated, it gives CASSLGTDNYGYTF.